A single sample gave rise to the 13 T cell receptor beta chains below, sequenced in a study of cytomegalovirus exposure and HLA in healthy donors. Researchers ran the PCR with 60 Vbeta and 13 Jbeta primers. Assay: immunoSEQ multiplex PCR; the TCRdb copy retains only in-frame clones and omits some. The sample holds about 120,000 clones, over 75% seen once. Specimen: PBMCs. These receptors were obtained from a man between 18 and 35 years old in good health and CMV-seropositive.

The chain carries TRBV7-2 and TRBJ1-5; D is possibly TRBD1 (5 bases). Trimming removed 0 bases at V and 1 base at J, with 7 bases between. The germline CDR1 and CDR2 sequences are SGHTA and FQGNSA. There are 15 residues in the CDR3. CDR3 sequence reads: CASSLAGRSNQPQHF. In DNA form, the CDR3 reads TGTGCCAGCAGCTTAGCGGGGCGGAGCAATCAGCCCCAGCATTTT.

This clone appeared a few times. The chain uses TRBV30 and TRBJ1-4, with a tentative D call TRBD1 (5 bases). V was clipped by 3 bases and J by 3 bases, with 11 bases between them. Germline loops: CDR1 GTSNPN, CDR2 SVGIG (reference sequence). This CDR3 has 14 residues. The CDR3 DNA is TGTGCCTGGAGGAGGGGAGGACCTAATGAAAAACTGTTTTTT. Protein product: CAWRRGGPNEKLFF.

By share, this clone counts as medium-sized. The chain uses TRBV4-1 and TRBJ1-3; tentative D call: TRBD1 (6 bases). Germline V gene sequence: CDR1 MGHRA, CDR2 YSYEKL. Trimming cost V 5 bases and J 1 base, with 12 bases left between them. This CDR3 region has 15 residues. CDR3 in DNA: TGCGCCAGCAGCACGCGAACAGGGTCTGGAAACACCATATATTTT. It yields the protein CASSTRTGSGNTIYF.

This clone came up a few times. The V call is TRBV4-3, the J call TRBJ2-5; 7 bases are a match to TRBD1. The CDR3 is made up of 13 amino acids. With 4 bases clipped from V and 3 bases from J, the junction kept 2 bases outside the gene matches. CDR1 is LGHNA, CDR2 YSLEER, per germline. This CDR3 reads CASSRGTEETQYF. The CDR3 nucleotides read TGCGCCAGCAGCCGGGGGACAGAAGAGACCCAGTACTTC.

The J gene is TRBJ1-1, the V gene TRBV18, with 7 bases fitting TRBD1. The V gene's germline CDR1 is KGHSH and CDR2 LQKENI. Germline trimming cut 6 bases from V and 1 base from J; bases unmatched to any gene: 5. This CDR3 is built from 14 residues. The CDR3 reads CASSQRTGNTEAFF. The CDR3 nucleotides read TGTGCCAGCTCGCAGAGGACAGGGAACACTGAAGCTTTCTTT.

CDR3 protein: CASSLVDRDQETQYF. CDR3 coding DNA: TGCGCCAGCAGCTTGGTGGACAGAGACCAAGAGACCCAGTACTTC. The V gene is TRBV5-1, the J gene TRBJ2-5; a possible D gene is TRBD1 (6 bases). The CDR3 contains 15 residues. Between the trimmed V and J ends, which lost 0 bases and 0 bases, there was a span of 9 bases. CDR1 is SGHRS, CDR2 YFSETQ, per germline.

The rearrangement links TRBV25-1 to TRBJ2-2; the match to TRBD1 covers 7 bases. Per germline, CDR1 MGHDK and CDR2 SYGVNS. After removal of 5 bases from V and 1 base from J, the junction contained 1 base not matched to a gene. This CDR3 comprises 14 residues. The CDR3 loop reads CASSRTGNTGELFF. The DNA for the CDR3 is TGTGCCAGCAGTCGGACAGGGAACACCGGGGAGCTGTTTTTT. The full variable domain, with the rest looked up from reference TRBV25-1 and TRBJ2-2, is EADIYQTPRYLVIGTGKKITLECSQTMGHDKMYWYQQDPGMELHLIHYSYGVNSTEKGDLSSESTVSRIRTEHFPLTLESARPSHTSQYLCASSRTGNTGELFFGEGSRLTVL.

The chain is built from TRBV7-9 and TRBJ2-1; the D gene is possibly TRBD1 (6 bases). Germline values: CDR1 SEHNR, CDR2 FQNEAQ (reference sequence). V shed 3 bases and J shed 4 bases, with 19 bases lying between them. CDR3 size: 17 residues. CDR3: CASSFQLQGLGYNEQFF. In DNA form, the CDR3 reads TGTGCCAGCAGCTTCCAATTGCAGGGGTTGGGGTACAATGAGCAGTTCTTC.

This clone was seen a handful of times. Germline is not matched at one junction end, which may reflect a read error. J is TRBJ1-2 and V is TRBV7-9, with a possible D match to TRBD1 (6 bases). The CDR3 loop spans 17 amino acids. Germline V gene lookup returns CDR1 SEHNR and CDR2 FQNEAQ (reference sequence). The CDR3 spells CSSSQDTWDTTNYGYTF. As DNA, the CDR3 is TGTTCCAGCAGCCAGGATACTTGGGACACCACTAACTATGGCTACACCTTC.

In this sample, this clone turned up once. The gene calls are TRBV21-1 and TRBJ1-5; the D call TRBD1 from the table was never checked on the DNA. TRBV21-1 is noted as a pseudogene. The CDR3 extends over 16 amino acids. Here the CDR3 DNA reads TGTGCCAGCAGCACCGCCCCGGACAGGGGAAATCAGCCCCAGCATTTT. Translation: CASSTAPDRGNQPQHF.

The chain couples TRBV5-1 to TRBJ1-2, with D possibly TRBD1 on 5 matching bases. The V gene's germline CDR1 is SGHRS and CDR2 YFSETQ. Trimming stripped 5 bases from V and 7 bases from J, with 21 bases between. The CDR3 sequence is 15 residues long. The DNA for the CDR3 is TGCGCCAGCAGGGAGGACCGCGGGGCAGCGCCTGGCTACACCTTC. This codes for CASREDRGAAPGYTF.

This chain links TRBV10-3 with TRBJ2-1; 10 bases agree with TRBD2. This CDR3 comprises 14 residues. Germline CDR1 reads ENHRY; CDR2 reads SYGVKD. Trimming took 5 bases from V and 7 from J; bases not matched to a gene: 5. The chain's CDR3 is CAISILAGENEQFF. As DNA, the CDR3 is TGTGCCATCAGTATCCTAGCGGGAGAAAATGAGCAGTTCTTC.

The V call is TRBV7-9, the J call TRBJ1-1; D might be TRBD1 (6 bases). CDR3 length equals 15 residues. Trimming cost V 5 bases and J 0 bases, with 13 bases left between them. Germline CDR1 and CDR2: SEHNR and FQNEAQ (reference sequence). The CDR3 DNA follows: TGTGCCAGCAGCCCAACGACAGGCTTGAACACTGAAGCTTTCTTT. This encodes CASSPTTGLNTEAFF.